These T cell receptor beta chains were read from a single sample in a study of CD8+ T cells in alopecia areata. Only in-frame clones appear in the TCRdb table, and some are missing; sequencing was by immunoSEQ multiplex PCR. The table lists around 300,000 clones, about 60% of them singletons, with 0.8% to 1% in the top ten. This specimen consisted of CD4+ T cells sorted from blood, obtained at week 52, from a patient treated with tofacitinib. These TCRs come from a human donor with alopecia areata. The CDR3 runs from the conserved cysteine through the conserved F or W. The order of the fields is J gene, D gene, clone size, V gene, CDR3 protein, CDR3 DNA. D genes are given only for firm matches. Clone size is stated in some rows and not others, as once, few, many or a class when expanded.

TRBJ1-5 | . | . | TRBV5-1 | CASSFGAGAQPQHF | TGCGCCAGCAGCTTCGGGGCTGGTGCTCAGCCCCAGCATTTT
TRBJ2-7 | . | . | TRBV29-1 | CSVGGGYPYEQYF | TGCAGCGTTGGTGGAGGGTACCCCTACGAGCAGTACTTC
TRBJ1-2 | TRBD1 | . | TRBV29-1 | CSDLGGAGYGYTF | TGCAGCGACTTAGGGGGCGCCGGCTATGGCTACACCTTC
TRBJ1-4 | TRBD1 | . | TRBV2 | CASSADRGREKLFF | TGTGCCAGCAGTGCGGACAGGGGGCGGGAAAAACTGTTTTTT
TRBJ2-6 | . | . | TRBV15 | CATSRARAGANVLTF | TGTGCCACCAGCAGAGCCAGGGCTGGGGCCAACGTCCTGACTTTC
TRBJ2-6 | . | . | TRBV6-1 | CASSVSTSGANVLTF | TGTGCCAGCAGTGTATCTACCTCTGGGGCCAACGTCCTGACTTTC
TRBJ2-5 | TRBD2 | . | TRBV30 | CAWSSLAGGAQETQYF | TGTGCCTGGAGTTCCCTAGCGGGGGGGGCCCAAGAGACCCAGTACTTC
TRBJ2-2 | . | . | TRBV10-3 | CAIGRYGTGELFF | TGTGCCATCGGGCGGTACGGCACCGGGGAGCTGTTTTTT
TRBJ1-2 | . | . | TRBV2 | CASSEDHSYGYTF | TGTGCCAGCAGTGAAGATCACAGCTATGGCTACACCTTC
TRBJ1-4 | . | . | TRBV7-9 | CASTYTQGELFF | TGTGCCAGCACATACACGCAGGGAGAACTGTTTTTT
TRBJ2-7 | TRBD2 | . | TRBV5-1 | CASSLVMGASGDLLREQYF | TGCGCCAGCAGCTTGGTCATGGGGGCTAGCGGGGACCTACTCCGGGAGCAGTACTTC
TRBJ2-2 | . | . | TRBV6-5 | CASFQDNTGELFF | TGTGCCAGCTTCCAGGATAACACCGGGGAGCTGTTTTTT
TRBJ1-1 | TRBD1 | . | TRBV29-1 | CSAWTGVNTEAFF | TGCAGCGCCTGGACAGGGGTTAATACTGAAGCTTTCTTT
TRBJ2-3 | . | . | TRBV5-1 | CASSPGGTGTDTQYF | TGCGCCAGCAGCCCCGGGGGGACAGGCACAGATACGCAGTATTTT
TRBJ1-1 | . | few | TRBV6-5 | CASLRGTEAFF | TGTGCCAGCCTCCGGGGCACTGAAGCTTTCTTT
TRBJ2-3 | . | . | TRBV4-3 | CASSPYGDTQYF | TGCGCCAGCAGCCCTTACGGAGATACGCAGTATTTT
TRBJ2-1 | TRBD2 | . | TRBV6-5 | CASSFTSGGANEQFF | TGTGCCAGCAGCTTTACTAGCGGGGGGGCCAATGAGCAGTTCTTC
TRBJ2-5 | . | few | TRBV6-6 | CASSYLTNGETQYF | TGTGCCAGCAGTTACCTGACGAACGGGGAGACCCAGTACTTC
TRBJ2-5 | TRBD2 | . | TRBV18 | CASSPSGGEETQYF | TGTGCCAGCTCACCATCGGGAGGGGAAGAGACCCAGTACTTC
TRBJ1-1 | . | few | TRBV5-4 | CASSLRGENTEAFF | TGTGCCAGCAGCTTGAGGGGCGAGAACACTGAAGCTTTCTTT
TRBJ1-2 | TRBD1 | . | TRBV2 | CASRAGQGRYGYTF | TGTGCCAGCAGAGCTGGACAGGGTCGGTATGGCTACACCTTC
TRBJ1-6 | . | few | TRBV5-1 | CASSLGAVDSPLHF | TGCGCCAGCAGCTTGGGGGCGGTTGATTCACCCCTCCACTTT